The 22 T cell receptor beta chains reported below all come from one sample, sequenced in a study of beta chain features in type 1 diabetes. Every isolated RNA sample was fully reverse transcribed, so sequencing captured expressed TCRB transcripts. Clones were read by immunoSEQ multiplex PCR, and TCRdb kept only the in-frame ones, dropping some. This sample has roughly 500,000 clones, with approximately 10% found just once. Sequencing used naive CD4+ T cells from blood. The receptor source for this set is a woman aged 18 to 35 in good health.

The chain combines TRBV7-9 with TRBJ1-1; 12 positions match TRBD1. Germline V lookup: CDR1 SEHNR, CDR2 FQNEAQ (reference sequence). The junction had 4 bases not matched to a gene; V was cut back by 5 bases and J by 6 bases. The CDR3 extends over 14 amino acids. The CDR3 spells CASSPGTGGSEAFF. CDR3 nucleotide sequence: TGTGCCAGCAGCCCCGGGACAGGGGGCTCTGAAGCTTTCTTT.

In the case of this clone: Other DNA sequences in the sample encode the same CDR3. V usage is TRBV5-1 and J usage is TRBJ1-1, with 7 bases that match TRBD1. The CDR3 is 14 amino acids. J gave up 1 base and V 2 bases, and 2 bases lay outside the gene matches. The germline V gene has CDR1 SGHRS and CDR2 YFSETQ. This CDR3 is CASSLWTGNTEAFF. The CDR3, as DNA: TGCGCCAGCAGCTTATGGACAGGGAACACTGAAGCTTTCTTT.

The gene calls are TRBV4-2 and TRBJ1-2; D is unresolved. Germline V gene lookup returns CDR1 LGHNA and CDR2 YNFKEQ. The CDR3 has 17 amino acids. The V end lost 1 base, the J end lost 0 bases, and 15 bases lay between the germline ends. In nucleotides, the CDR3 is TGTGCCAGCAGCCAAGCAGAAGGGTCGGCCTCTAACTATGGCTACACCTTC. Protein sequence: CASSQAEGSASNYGYTF.

This clone came up a few times. One end of the junction does not line up with germline, which may come from a read error. This sequence joins TRBV7-9 and TRBJ2-4; D remains unclear. Germline V lookup: CDR1 SEHNR, CDR2 FQNEAQ (reference sequence). This CDR3 is 14 amino acids long. The CDR3 region is CATSLSSTKNIQYF. The DNA of the CDR3 is TGTGCCACCAGCTTGAGCTCCACCAAAAACATTCAGTACTTC. Full variable domain (outside the CDR3, taken from reference TRBV7-9 and TRBJ2-4): DTGVSQNPRHKITKRGQNVTFRCDPISEHNRLYWYRQTLGQGPEFLTYFQNEAQLEKSRLLSDRFSAERPKGSFSTLEIQRTEQGDSAMYLCATSLSSTKNIQYFGAGTRLSVL.

This clone was observed a handful of times. This rearrangement joins TRBV4-1 to TRBJ2-2; D gene uncertain. V lost 2 bases, J lost 5 bases, and 9 bases lay in between. CDR3 length: 14 amino acids. The germline V gene encodes CDR1 MGHRA and CDR2 YSYEKL. CDR3 protein: CASSQPDGTGELFF. CDR3 coding DNA: TGCGCCAGCAGCCAACCGGACGGGACCGGGGAGCTGTTTTTT.

The chain recombines TRBV2 with TRBJ2-7; D remains unclear. The CDR3 length is 12 residues. Germline V CDR1 and CDR2: SNHLY, FYNNEI. Trimming stripped 4 bases from V and 4 bases from J, with 8 bases between. CDR3 nucleotides: TGTGCCAGCAGTGCAGAATATTACGAGCAGTACTTC. Its protein product is CASSAEYYEQYF.

This clone was counted only a few times. The rearrangement uses TRBV5-4 and TRBJ2-5, with 10 bases matching TRBD2. Germline CDR1 and CDR2: SGHNT and YYREEE (reference sequence). The CDR3 runs 17 residues. The ends lost 2 bases at V and 5 bases at J; junction bases unmatched: 12. The CDR3 sequence: CASSLAILAGESETQYF. For the CDR3, the DNA is TGTGCCAGCAGCTTAGCCATTCTAGCGGGAGAGTCTGAGACCCAGTACTTC.

This rearrangement joins TRBV4-2 to TRBJ2-1; 11 bases are a match to TRBD2. The CDR3 contains 19 residues. The V segment lost 1 base and the J segment 4 bases; nucleotides outside the gene matches: 12. Looked up from germline, CDR1 is LGHNA and CDR2 is YNFKEQ. The CDR3 DNA reads as TGTGCCAGCAGCCAAGTCTTAGCGGGAGGGCCAAGTACGTACAATGAGCAGTTCTTC. Translation gives CASSQVLAGGPSTYNEQFF.

This clone was seen a few times. The chain links TRBV10-3 to TRBJ2-5, with D possibly matching TRBD1 (5 bases). The V end lost 8 bases, the J end lost 1 base, and 11 bases lay between the germline ends. This CDR3 contains 13 residues. Germline CDR1 and CDR2: ENHRY and SYGVKD. CDR3 sequence reads: CAIGAGAQETQYF. The CDR3 DNA follows: TGTGCCATCGGGGCAGGCGCCCAAGAGACCCAGTACTTC.

This chain links TRBV7-2 with TRBJ2-3; D possibly uses TRBD1 or TRBD2 (7 bases each). V was trimmed by 3 bases and J by 6 bases, leaving 13 bases between them. The CDR3 has 14 residues. Germline assignment: CDR1 SGHTA and CDR2 FQGNSA. The CDR3 sequence is CASSFRQGGDTQYF. The CDR3 DNA is TGTGCCAGCAGCTTTCGACAGGGAGGGGATACGCAGTATTTT.

The J gene is TRBJ1-2, the V gene TRBV7-2; D remains unclear. CDR1 is SGHTA and CDR2 is FQGNSA in the germline V gene. The CDR3 extends over 13 amino acids. Between the trimmed V and J ends, which lost 1 base and 8 bases, there was a span of 11 bases. CDR3 bases: TGTGCCAGCAGCTTAGTGGTATCCGGAGGCTACACCTTC. It translates to CASSLVVSGGYTF.

The rearrangement uses TRBV9 and TRBJ2-2; D may be TRBD2 (6 bases). V dropped 4 bases and J dropped 5 bases, with 15 bases sitting between them. The CDR3 spans 15 residues. The germline V gene has CDR1 SGDLS and CDR2 YYNGEE. The CDR3 loop reads CASSPWATRTGELFF. The CDR3 DNA sequence: TGTGCCAGCAGCCCCTGGGCGACTAGGACCGGGGAGCTGTTTTTT.

The chain couples TRBV9 to TRBJ2-7, with D maybe TRBD1 (6 bases). The CDR3 consists of 13 residues. V lost 0 bases to trimming and J lost 5 bases, with 9 bases between them. Germline CDR1 reads SGDLS; CDR2 reads YYNGEE. The CDR3 DNA is TGTGCCAGCAGCGTAGTTGGGACACACGAGCAGTACTTC. It encodes CASSVVGTHEQYF.

V gene TRBV15 combines with J gene TRBJ2-6; TRBD1 matches 10 bases. The germline CDR1 and CDR2 sequences are LNHNV and YYDKDF (reference sequence). V was pared by 3 bases and J by 0 bases, with 11 bases of the junction left unmatched. CDR3 length equals 20 residues. This CDR3 reads CATSSRLVRDRGSGANVLTF. DNA for the CDR3: TGTGCCACCAGCAGTCGGTTAGTTCGGGACAGGGGCTCTGGGGCCAACGTCCTGACTTTC.

This clone has more than one count but fewer than ten. In DNA, the CDR3 is TGTGCCAGCAGCTTGCTCGGAAGCAATCAGCCCCAGCATTTT. As protein: CASSLLGSNQPQHF. This chain connects TRBV7-2 to TRBJ1-5; the D is unclear. Trimming left V 3 bases short and J 1 base short, with 7 bases between. The CDR3 has 14 residues. The V gene's germline CDR1 is SGHTA and CDR2 FQGNSA. The variable domain in full, with the rest retrieved from reference TRBV7-2 and TRBJ1-5, is GAGVSQSPSNKVTEKGKDVELRCDPISGHTALYWYRQSLGQGLEFLIYFQGNSAPDKSGLPSDRFSAERTGGSVSTLTIQRTQQEDSAVYLCASSLLGSNQPQHFGDGTRLSIL.

The chain links TRBV7-2 to TRBJ2-7; 7 nucleotides align to TRBD2. Trimming cost V 0 bases and J 6 bases; bases outside gene matches: 2. CDR1 and CDR2 from the germline V gene are SGHTA and FQGNSA. The CDR3 length is 13 residues. CDR3 DNA sequence: TGTGCCAGCAGCTTAGCTGGGGGGGGCGAGCAGTACGTC. Translation: CASSLAGGGEQYV.

V usage is TRBV19 and J usage is TRBJ2-3; a weak D match, TRBD2 (6 bases). The CDR3 length is 14 residues. The V gene's germline CDR1 is LNHDA and CDR2 SQIVND (reference sequence). The V and J ends lost 5 bases and 13 bases respectively, with 22 bases between them. The CDR3 nucleotides are TGTGCCAGTAGTCGCGGGACGGTGGGTTTGATTGAGTATTTT. Amino acid sequence: CASSRGTVGLIEYF.

The sample holds a few counts of this clone. The chain couples TRBV7-9 to TRBJ2-5, with D perhaps matching TRBD1 (5 bases). Germline CDR1 SEHNR, CDR2 FQNEAQ (reference sequence). The CDR3 has 15 residues. The V end lost 4 bases, the J end lost 2 bases, and 14 bases lay between the germline ends. CDR3 residues: CASSSYSGRQETQYF. The CDR3 region has the DNA TGTGCCAGCAGCTCCTATTCAGGGCGTCAAGAGACCCAGTACTTC. Drawing the rest from reference TRBV7-9 and TRBJ2-5, the complete variable domain is DTGVSQNPRHKITKRGQNVTFRCDPISEHNRLYWYRQTLGQGPEFLTYFQNEAQLEKSRLLSDRFSAERPKGSFSTLEIQRTEQGDSAMYLCASSSYSGRQETQYFGPGTRLLVL.

Only a few counts were recorded for this clone. The chain recombines TRBV7-6 with TRBJ1-5; weak D call: TRBD1 (5 bases). This CDR3 spans 13 amino acids. CDR1 and CDR2 (germline): SGHVS, FNYEAQ. The V end was cut by 4 bases, the J end by 5 bases, with 9 bases between. CDR3 residues: CASSSQGDQPQHF. CDR3 coding DNA: TGTGCCAGCAGCTCCCAGGGAGATCAGCCCCAGCATTTT.

The chain couples TRBV5-1 to TRBJ2-2; D is uncertain. The CDR3 covers 14 residues. Trimming pared 4 bases from V and 3 bases from J, leaving 10 bases between. CDR1 and CDR2 (germline): SGHRS, YFSETQ. The CDR3 loop is CASSTLTDTGELFF. The CDR3 nucleotides are TGCGCCAGCAGCACCCTGACTGACACCGGGGAGCTGTTTTTT.

In this sample, this clone turned up a few times. This chain joins TRBV11-2 and TRBJ2-1; 8 bases are a match to TRBD1. V lost 7 bases and J lost 4; bases outside the gene matches: 9. CDR1 is SGHAT and CDR2 is FQNNGV in the germline V gene. This CDR3 comprises 15 residues. The chain's CDR3 is CASTRKGTGYNEQFF. The CDR3 DNA reads as TGTGCCAGCACCCGAAAGGGGACAGGTTACAATGAGCAGTTCTTC.

This clone was observed a few times. The rearrangement uses TRBV9 and TRBJ1-6; no reliable D call. Trimming took 0 bases from V and 10 from J, leaving 8 bases between them. CDR1 and CDR2 from the germline V gene are SGDLS and YYNGEE. There are 13 residues in the CDR3. The CDR3 loop reads CASSVDQESPLHF. The CDR3 DNA follows: TGTGCCAGCAGCGTAGATCAAGAGTCACCCCTCCACTTT.